The 3 T cell receptor beta chains below all came from one sample that was sequenced in a study of Graves' ophthalmopathy and Graves' hyperthyroidism. TCR beta CDR3 amplification used RNA transcripts. Investigators did first-round RT-PCR with HTBI primers, then second-round multiplex PCR. TCRdb processed the multiplex PCR reads anew with MiXCR; each CDR3 protein has one entry. The data hold over 650,000 distinct CDR3 sequences, with more than 40% observed a single time. What was sequenced was peripheral blood. All receptors come from an adult man with Graves' ophthalmopathy.

Remarks on this clonotype: This could be a read error, since a much larger clone is one nucleotide away. The chain is built from TRBV5-1 and TRBJ1-4; D may be TRBD1 (6 bases). The CDR3 length is 13 residues. V lost 5 bases and J lost 6, with 11 bases in between. From germline, CDR1 is SGHRS and CDR2 YFSETQ. This CDR3 is CASREEGDEKLFF. The CDR3 DNA sequence: TGCGCCAGCAGGGAAGAGGGGGATGAAAAACTGTTTTTT.

To note about this clonotype: A much more abundant neighbour one base away suggests this may be a read error. The V gene is TRBV20-1, the J gene TRBJ1-5; D remains unclear. Germline CDR1 DFQATT, CDR2 SNEGSKA (reference sequence). This CDR3 has 13 amino acids. V was shortened by 1 base and J by 1 base, with 5 bases between the two germline ends. The CDR3 DNA reads as TGCAGTGCTAGAGGGCTGAGCAATCAGCCCCAGCATTTT. Its protein product is CSARGLSNQPQHF.

This chain uses TRBV7-2 with TRBJ2-5, with D perhaps matching TRBD2 (6 bases). This CDR3 region has 15 residues. Germline CDR1 SGHTA, CDR2 FQGNSA. Trimming left V 7 bases short and J 1 base short, with 16 bases between. CDR3 sequence: CASTMGGRSQETQYF. CDR3 DNA: TGTGCCAGCACCATGGGGGGAAGATCCCAAGAGACCCAGTACTTC.